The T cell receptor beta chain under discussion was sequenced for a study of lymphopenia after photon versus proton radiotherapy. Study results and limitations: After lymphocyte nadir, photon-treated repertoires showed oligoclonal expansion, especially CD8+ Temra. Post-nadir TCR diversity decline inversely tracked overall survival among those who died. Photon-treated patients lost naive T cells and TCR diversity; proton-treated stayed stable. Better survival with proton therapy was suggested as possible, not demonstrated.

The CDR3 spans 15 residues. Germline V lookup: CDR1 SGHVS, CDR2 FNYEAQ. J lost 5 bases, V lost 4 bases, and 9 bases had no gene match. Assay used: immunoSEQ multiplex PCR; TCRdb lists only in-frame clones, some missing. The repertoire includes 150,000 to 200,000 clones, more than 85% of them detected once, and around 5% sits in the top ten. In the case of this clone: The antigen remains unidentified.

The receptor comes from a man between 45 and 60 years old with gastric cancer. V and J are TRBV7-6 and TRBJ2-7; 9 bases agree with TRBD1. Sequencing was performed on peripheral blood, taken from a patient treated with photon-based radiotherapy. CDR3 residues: CASSSIQGARDEQYF. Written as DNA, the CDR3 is TGTGCCAGCAGCTCAATACAGGGGGCGCGCGACGAGCAGTACTTC.